The 22 T cell receptor beta chains below come from one sample, sequenced in a study of CD8+CD57+ T cells in acquired aplastic anemia. Sequencing involved patients with CD8+CD57+ cell expansion previously shown by flow cytometry. Profiles of TCR beta VDJ and CDR3 were generated from a genomic DNA template. TCRdb recomputed calls from the reads with MiXCR, one row per CDR3 protein. The data show approximately 170,000 distinct CDR3 sequences, around 47% seen once. The material sequenced was sorted CD4+, CD8+, or CD8+CD57+ T cells (not recorded which) from PBMCs. Source of these receptors: a human donor with aplastic anemia.

This chain uses TRBV29-1 with TRBJ1-3; tentatively, D is TRBD1 (6 bases). This CDR3 has 13 residues. The V end was cut by 6 bases, the J end by 10 bases, with 19 bases between. Germline V gives CDR1 SQVTM, CDR2 ANQGSEA. CDR3 protein: CSVEGDSQGTIYF. DNA of the CDR3: TGCAGCGTGGAGGGGGATTCTCAAGGGACCATATATTTT.

At least ten counts were recorded for this clonotype. The genes are TRBV4-1 and TRBJ1-2, with 7 bases identical to TRBD1. V shed 4 bases and J 2 bases; nucleotides not matched to a gene: 7. The CDR3 has 15 residues. CDR1 and CDR2 (germline): MGHRA, YSYEKL. The CDR3 bases are TGCGCCAGCAGCCCGGGACAGACAACGAACTATGGCTACACCTTC. Translation gives CASSPGQTTNYGYTF.

The V and J genes are TRBV5-4 and TRBJ1-5; D gene uncertain. The CDR3 has 20 residues. Trimming pared 0 bases from V and 1 base from J, leaving 23 bases between. Germline CDR1 SGHNT, CDR2 YYREEE (reference sequence). The CDR3: CASSLDSRGRSILSNQPQHF. CDR3 sequence (DNA): TGTGCCAGCAGCTTGGACAGTCGTGGGCGTTCGATCCTGAGCAATCAGCCCCAGCATTTT.

About this clonotype itself: Since a much larger clone is just one base distant, this may be a read error. The J gene is TRBJ1-1, the V gene TRBV20-1, with D unresolved. The germline V gene encodes CDR1 DFQATT and CDR2 SNEGSKA (reference sequence). The CDR3 is made up of 13 amino acids. Trimming removed 8 bases from V and 1 base from J, with 14 bases in between. This chain's CDR3 is CSKDGHGNTEAFF. CDR3 DNA: TGCAGTAAAGACGGTCACGGGAACACTGAAGCTTTCTTT.

About this clonotype itself: This clone may be a read error of a much larger clone one base away. The chain has TRBV6-1 and TRBJ1-1; no firm D call. The germline CDR1 and CDR2 sequences are MNHNS and SASEGT. V was pared by 10 bases and J by 0 bases, with 15 bases between. This CDR3 is 14 amino acids long. Here the CDR3 reads CATTPGWVNTEAFF. CDR3 nucleotides: TGTGCCACTACCCCTGGGTGGGTGAACACTGAAGCTTTCTTT.

This clonotype has a count of ten or more. The V and J genes are TRBV6-5 and TRBJ2-3; a weak D match, TRBD2 (6 bases). The CDR3 has 15 amino acids. V lost 4 bases to trimming and J lost 0 bases, with 11 bases between them. Germline CDR1 is MNHEY and CDR2 is SVGAGI. The CDR3 region is CASSLTRGSTDTQYF. CDR3 bases: TGTGCCAGCAGTTTAACTCGGGGGAGCACAGATACGCAGTATTTT.

This clonotype was seen ten or more times. The J gene is TRBJ1-1, the V gene TRBV5-6, with TRBD1 matching over 7 bases. V gave up 4 bases and J gave up 2 bases; unmatched junction bases: 14. Germline V gene data show CDR1 as SGHDT and CDR2 as YYEEEE. This CDR3 is built from 17 residues. The chain's CDR3 is CASSGGADRNPNTEAFF. CDR3 nucleotides: TGTGCCAGCAGCGGAGGGGCGGACAGGAACCCCAACACTGAAGCTTTCTTT.

This clonotype came up many times. The gene calls are TRBV3-1 and TRBJ1-6; D uncertain. CDR1 is LGHDT, CDR2 YNNKEL, per germline (reference sequence). The CDR3 has 14 residues. V was pared by 2 bases and J by 6 bases, with 8 bases between. The CDR3 sequence: CASSQQHSNSPLHF. The CDR3 DNA sequence: TGTGCCAGCAGCCAACAACATTCTAATTCACCCCTCCACTTT.

This clonotype was seen at least ten times. This chain uses TRBV2 with TRBJ2-7; TRBD1 aligns across 8 bases. The germline CDR1 and CDR2 sequences are SNHLY and FYNNEI. The CDR3 is 15 amino acids. The junction had 12 bases not matched to a gene; V was cut back by 8 bases and J by 3 bases. CDR3 in amino acids: CASHGQGAHFYEQYF. The DNA of the CDR3 is TGTGCCAGCCACGGACAGGGCGCTCATTTCTACGAGCAGTACTTC. The variable domain in full, completed from reference TRBV2 and TRBJ2-7, reads EPEVTQTPSHQVTQMGQEVILRCVPISNHLYFYWYRQILGQKVEFLVSFYNNEISEKSEIFDDQFSVERPDGSNFTLKIRSTKLEDSAMYFCASHGQGAHFYEQYFGPGTRLTVT.

This clonotype was counted at least ten times. V usage is TRBV20-1 and J usage is TRBJ1-1, with D uncertain. The CDR3 spans 14 residues. The V and J ends lost 3 bases and 1 base respectively, with 12 bases between them. Germline values: CDR1 DFQATT, CDR2 SNEGSKA (reference sequence). The CDR3 loop is CSASPGYRNTEAFF. The CDR3, as DNA: TGCAGTGCTAGTCCCGGTTACCGGAACACTGAAGCTTTCTTT.

Many counts were recorded for this clonotype. The rearrangement uses TRBV6-5 and TRBJ1-2, with unresolved D. Trimming took 3 bases from V and 7 from J, leaving 6 bases between them. Germline CDR1 and CDR2: MNHEY and SVGAGI. The CDR3 runs to 11 residues. CDR3 amino acids: CASSYNGGYTF. CDR3 in DNA: TGTGCCAGCAGTTATAATGGTGGCTACACCTTC.

The CDR3 protein is CSVPGTSGTYNEQYF. CDR3 nucleotides: TGCAGCGTTCCGGGGACTAGCGGGACTTACAACGAGCAGTACTTC. This chain uses TRBV29-1 with TRBJ2-7, with 13 bases lining up with TRBD2. With 5 bases clipped from V and 5 bases from J, the junction kept 9 bases outside the gene matches. The CDR3 runs to 15 residues. Germline CDR1 is SQVTM and CDR2 is ANQGSEA.

Notes on this clonotype: A much more abundant neighbour one base away suggests this may be a read error. The rearrangement joins TRBV20-1 to TRBJ1-1; D gene ambiguous. The V and J ends lost 5 bases and 0 bases respectively, with 10 bases between them. From germline, CDR1 is DFQATT and CDR2 SNEGSKA (reference sequence). CDR3 length equals 13 residues. The CDR3 DNA is TGCAGTGCTGGGAGGGATTTGAACACTGAAGCTTTCTTT. It translates to CSAGRDLNTEAFF.

As concerns this clonotype: This may come from a read error, since a much larger clone is one base off. The chain joins TRBV5-1 to TRBJ1-2; D perhaps matches TRBD1 (6 bases). Germline V lookup: CDR1 SGHRS, CDR2 YFSETQ. V dropped 4 bases and J dropped 6 bases, with 19 bases sitting between them. This CDR3 is built from 15 residues. Here the CDR3 reads CASSRNQGTPNGYTF. The CDR3 DNA reads as TGCGCCAGCAGCCGAAACCAGGGGACGCCGAATGGCTACACCTTC.

This clonotype came up once. The genes are TRBV29-1 and TRBJ2-7, with D perhaps matching TRBD2 (5 bases). Trimming pared 4 bases from V and 5 bases from J, leaving 18 bases between. Germline values: CDR1 SQVTM, CDR2 ANQGSEA. The CDR3 has 14 residues. The CDR3 region is CSVGPAGGGHEQYF. CDR3 coding DNA: TGCAGCGTTGGTCCTGCGGGTGGCGGACACGAGCAGTACTTC.

V usage is TRBV10-3 and J usage is TRBJ2-2; 7 nucleotides match TRBD1. Germline V gene sequence: CDR1 ENHRY, CDR2 SYGVKD. The CDR3 sequence is 15 residues long. Trimming took 6 bases from V and 4 from J; bases not matched to a gene: 8. The CDR3 region has the DNA TGTGCCATCAGGGACGGGACAGTTGCCACCGGGGAGCTGTTTTTT. This sequence encodes CAIRDGTVATGELFF.

This clonotype turned up a few times. The V and J genes are TRBV12-3 or TRBV12-4 and TRBJ2-7, with 8 positions matching TRBD1. The CDR3 is 12 residues long. V was clipped by 5 bases and J by 12 bases; unmatched bases: 9. The CDR3 region is CASSPSGTGGYF. The DNA of the CDR3 is TGTGCCAGCAGTCCGTCGGGCACAGGGGGGTACTTC.

CDR3 amino acids: CASSPMEGGGNIQYF. In DNA form, the CDR3 reads TGTGCCAGCTCACCAATGGAGGGGGGAGGAAACATTCAGTACTTC. The V and J genes are TRBV18 and TRBJ2-4; D possibly uses TRBD1 or TRBD2 (6 bases each). The CDR3 is 15 amino acids. Trimming removed 2 bases at V and 6 bases at J, with 14 bases between. Per germline, CDR1 KGHSH and CDR2 LQKENI. Using reference TRBV18 and TRBJ2-4 for the parts outside the CDR3, the full variable domain is NAGVMQNPRHLVRRRGQEARLRCSPMKGHSHVYWYRQLPEEGLKFMVYLQKENIIDESGMPKERFSAEFPKEGPSILRIQQVVRGDSAAYFCASSPMEGGGNIQYFGAGTRLSVL.

V usage is TRBV7-9 and J usage is TRBJ2-5; 13 bases fit TRBD2. The CDR3 is made up of 16 amino acids. Unmatched junction bases numbered 6, after V lost 6 bases and J lost 2 bases. Germline V gene sequence: CDR1 SEHNR, CDR2 FQNEAQ (reference sequence). CDR3 protein: CASSRWTSGGQETQYF. The DNA for the CDR3 is TGTGCCAGCAGTCGTTGGACTAGCGGGGGACAAGAGACCCAGTACTTC. The whole variable domain, remainder taken from reference TRBV7-9 and TRBJ2-5, is DTGVSQNPRHKITKRGQNVTFRCDPISEHNRLYWYRQTLGQGPEFLTYFQNEAQLEKSRLLSDRFSAERPKGSFSTLEIQRTEQGDSAMYLCASSRWTSGGQETQYFGPGTRLLVL.

This clonotype was found many times. The chain has TRBV3-1 and TRBJ2-7; D is possibly TRBD1 (6 bases). The germline V gene encodes CDR1 LGHDT and CDR2 YNNKEL (reference sequence). The CDR3 consists of 13 residues. V gave up 6 bases and J gave up 1 base, with 10 bases separating them. CDR3 nucleotides: TGTGCCAGCAGGGAACAGGGTTCCTACGAGCAGTACTTC. This sequence encodes CASREQGSYEQYF.

This chain uses TRBV10-3 with TRBJ2-7; TRBD2 aligns across 7 bases. The junction had 13 bases not matched to a gene; V was cut back by 6 bases and J by 11 bases. Per germline, CDR1 ENHRY and CDR2 SYGVKD. This CDR3 spans 13 amino acids. CDR3 loop: CAIRRDYNTGEYF. CDR3 nucleotides: TGTGCCATCAGGCGGGACTATAACACCGGGGAGTACTTC.

This rearrangement joins TRBV7-2 to TRBJ2-5; D uncertain. Germline assignment: CDR1 SGHTA and CDR2 FQGNSA. The CDR3 extends over 11 amino acids. Trimming removed 3 bases from V and 10 bases from J, with 9 bases in between. DNA for the CDR3: TGTGCCAGCAGCTTCTCCGGGTTCCAGTACTTC. Its protein is CASSFSGFQYF.